The subject of this entry is one T cell receptor beta chain. This entry is derived from a study of PD-1 blockade in classical Hodgkin lymphoma. The repertoire was sequenced with immunoSEQ multiplex PCR; TCRdb's copy has only in-frame clones and lacks some. The top ten clones hold 10% to 11% of a sample with some 38,000 clones, 76% of them seen once. V was cut by 0 bases and J by 10 bases, with 10 bases left in between. From germline, CDR1 is LNHDA and CDR2 SQIVND (reference sequence). There are 13 residues in the CDR3. With no exception, relapse followed autologous stem cell transplantation in all patients, and brentuximab vedotin exposure varied.

The chain carries TRBV19 and TRBJ1-5, with D possibly TRBD1 on 5 matching bases. The sequencing here drew on peripheral blood mononuclear cells (PBMCs), taken at baseline. This clonotype was sampled from a human donor with classical Hodgkin lymphoma. The chain's CDR3 is CASSIDIRGPQHF. In DNA form, the CDR3 reads TGTGCCAGTAGTATAGATATAAGGGGACCCCAGCATTTT.